The clone carrying this T cell receptor (beta chain) was observed a handful of times. Unique molecular identifiers were built into the TCRbeta library. TCRdb reanalysed the PCR reads using MiXCR and keeps one entry per CDR3 protein. The repertoire has about 610,000 distinct CDR3 sequences, 8% to 11% of them found once; the top ten carry roughly 4%. This CDR3 comprises 14 residues. Germline V gene data show CDR1 as DFQATT and CDR2 as SNEGSKA (reference sequence). V was pared by 4 bases and J by 2 bases, with 6 bases of the junction left unmatched. These data are taken from a study of T-cell reconstitution after alpha-beta-depleted transplantation in children.

The sample consisted of PBMCs from the stem cell graft donor, taken from the stem cell graft. The receptor's source is a human donor who donated a stem cell graft to a child with acute myeloid leukemia. The chain combines TRBV20-1 with TRBJ2-7; the match to TRBD1 covers 9 bases. The CDR3 region has the DNA TGCAGTGCTACAGCCGGACAGGGGACCTACGAGCAGTACTTC. Protein: CSATAGQGTYEQYF.